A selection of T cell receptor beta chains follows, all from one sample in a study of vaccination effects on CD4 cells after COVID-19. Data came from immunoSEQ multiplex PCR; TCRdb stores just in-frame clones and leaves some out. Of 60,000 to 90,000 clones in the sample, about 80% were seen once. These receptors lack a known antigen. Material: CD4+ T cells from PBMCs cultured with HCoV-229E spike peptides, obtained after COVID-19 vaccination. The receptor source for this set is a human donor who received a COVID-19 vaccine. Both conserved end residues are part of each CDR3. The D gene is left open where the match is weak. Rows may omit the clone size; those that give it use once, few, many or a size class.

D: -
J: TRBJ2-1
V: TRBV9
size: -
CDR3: CASSVSSGQYNEQFF
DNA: TGTGCCAGCAGCGTCAGCTCCGGACAGTACAATGAGCAGTTCTTC

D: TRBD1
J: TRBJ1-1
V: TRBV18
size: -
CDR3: CASSPGQGRKTEAFF
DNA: TGTGCCAGCTCACCAGGACAGGGCCGAAAAACTGAAGCTTTCTTT

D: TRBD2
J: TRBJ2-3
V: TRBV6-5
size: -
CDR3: CASSCPGGALVDTQYF
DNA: TGTGCCAGCAGTTGCCCCGGGGGGGCCCTTGTAGATACGCAGTATTTT

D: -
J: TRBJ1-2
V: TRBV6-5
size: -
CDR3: CASSSVGDYGYTF
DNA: TGTGCCAGCAGCTCGGTAGGGGACTATGGCTACACCTTC

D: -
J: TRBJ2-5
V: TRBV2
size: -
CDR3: CASSAIPVETQYF
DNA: TGTGCCAGCAGTGCTATCCCTGTCGAGACCCAGTACTTC

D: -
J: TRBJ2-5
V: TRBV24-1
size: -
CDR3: CATSDYRQPQETQYF
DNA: TGTGCCACCAGTGATTATAGACAGCCGCAAGAGACCCAGTACTTC

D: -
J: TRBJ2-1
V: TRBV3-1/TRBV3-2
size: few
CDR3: CASSQWAGSSSYNEQFF
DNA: TGTGCCAGCAGCCAATGGGCGGGCTCTAGCTCCTACAATGAGCAGTTCTTC

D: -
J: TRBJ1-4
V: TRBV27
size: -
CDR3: CASSGQGNMAVEKLFF
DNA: TGTGCCAGCAGTGGCCAGGGGAATATGGCTGTTGAAAAACTGTTTTTT

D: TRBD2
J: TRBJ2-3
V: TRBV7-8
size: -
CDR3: CASSLPRRLAGKTDTQYF
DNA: TGTGCCAGCAGCTTGCCCCGACGACTAGCGGGGAAAACAGATACGCAGTATTTT

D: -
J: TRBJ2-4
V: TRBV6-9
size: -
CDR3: CASSYAQGLAKNIQYF
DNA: TGTGCCAGCAGTTATGCTCAAGGTTTAGCCAAAAACATTCAGTACTTC

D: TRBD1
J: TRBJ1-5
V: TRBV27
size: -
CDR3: CASRGQDSQPQHF
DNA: TGTGCCAGCAGAGGACAGGACTCTCAGCCCCAGCATTTT

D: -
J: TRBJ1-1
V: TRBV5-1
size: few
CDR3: CASSLAGLPEAFF
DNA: TGCGCCAGCAGCTTGGCGGGGTTACCTGAAGCTTTCTTT

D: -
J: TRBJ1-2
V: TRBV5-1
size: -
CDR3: CASSEEKNYGYTF
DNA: TGCGCCAGCAGTGAAGAGAAAAACTATGGCTACACCTTC

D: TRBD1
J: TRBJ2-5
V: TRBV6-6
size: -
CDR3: CASNKGTGGEETQYF
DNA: TGTGCCAGCAATAAGGGGACAGGGGGCGAGGAGACCCAGTACTTC

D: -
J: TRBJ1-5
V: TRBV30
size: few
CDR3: CAWSDGQPSRPQHF
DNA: TGTGCCTGGAGTGATGGACAGCCATCTCGACCCCAGCATTTT

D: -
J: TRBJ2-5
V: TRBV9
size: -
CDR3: CASSVDSSGSGETQYF
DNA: TGTGCCAGCAGCGTAGATTCGTCGGGAAGCGGGGAGACCCAGTACTTC

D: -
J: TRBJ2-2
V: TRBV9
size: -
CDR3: CASSVGPPQGGELFF
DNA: TGTGCCAGCAGCGTAGGTCCCCCGCAGGGCGGGGAGCTGTTTTTT

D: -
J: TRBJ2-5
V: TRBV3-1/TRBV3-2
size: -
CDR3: CASSQVGSGGFQETQYF
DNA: TGTGCCAGCAGCCAAGTGGGGTCGGGTGGCTTCCAAGAGACCCAGTACTTC

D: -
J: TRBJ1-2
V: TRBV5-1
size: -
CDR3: CASSLGPGQNYGYTF
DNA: TGCGCCAGCAGCTTGGGCCCTGGGCAGAACTATGGCTACACCTTC

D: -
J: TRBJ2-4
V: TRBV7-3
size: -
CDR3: CASSYTHTGTPQYF
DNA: TGTGCCAGCAGTTACACGCATACCGGGACTCCCCAGTACTTC

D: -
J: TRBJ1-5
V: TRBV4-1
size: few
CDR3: CASSAMAGSNQPQHF
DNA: TGCGCCAGCAGTGCGATGGCTGGAAGCAATCAGCCCCAGCATTTT

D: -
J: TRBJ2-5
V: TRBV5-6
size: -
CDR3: CASSLPPVRETQYF
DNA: TGTGCCAGCAGCTTACCGCCCGTAAGGGAGACCCAGTACTTC

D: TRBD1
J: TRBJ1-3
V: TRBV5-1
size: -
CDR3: CASSLQGVGDTIYF
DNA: TGCGCCAGCAGCTTACAGGGGGTCGGGGACACCATATATTTT

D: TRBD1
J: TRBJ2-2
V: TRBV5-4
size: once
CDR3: CASSSADRAVGKLFF
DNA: TGTGCCAGCAGCTCGGCAGACAGGGCGGTCGGGAAGCTGTTTTTT

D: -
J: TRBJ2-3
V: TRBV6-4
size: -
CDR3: CASSDSGVASRPDTQYF
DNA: TGTGCCAGCAGTGACTCCGGGGTGGCTAGCCGCCCAGATACGCAGTATTTT

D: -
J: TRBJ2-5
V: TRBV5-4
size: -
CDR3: CASSPGGGWVETQYF
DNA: TGTGCCAGCAGCCCCGGTGGGGGTTGGGTAGAGACCCAGTACTTC

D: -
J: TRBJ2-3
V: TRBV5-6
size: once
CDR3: CASSLFGGGTDTQYF
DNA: TGTGCCAGCAGCTTGTTTGGCGGGGGCACAGATACGCAGTATTTT

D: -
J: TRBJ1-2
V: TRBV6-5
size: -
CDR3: CASSSSQGGYTF
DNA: TGTGCCAGCAGTTCCTCCCAGGGTGGCTACACCTTC

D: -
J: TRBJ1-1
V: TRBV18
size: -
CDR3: CASSLGGSWGTEAFF
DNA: TGTGCCAGCTCACTAGGCGGCAGTTGGGGCACTGAAGCTTTCTTT

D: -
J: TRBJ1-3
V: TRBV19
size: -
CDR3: CASSAQHDSGNTIYF
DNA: TGTGCCAGTAGTGCCCAGCACGACTCTGGAAACACCATATATTTT

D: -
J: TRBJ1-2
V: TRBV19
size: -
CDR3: CASIEVGGADYGYTF
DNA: TGTGCCAGTATAGAAGTCGGTGGGGCAGATTATGGCTACACCTTC

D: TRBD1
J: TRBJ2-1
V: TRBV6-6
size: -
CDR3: CASSGTGNGEQFF
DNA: TGTGCCAGCTCAGGGACAGGGAATGGTGAGCAGTTCTTC

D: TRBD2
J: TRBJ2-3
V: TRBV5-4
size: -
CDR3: CASSPALGLAGPTDTQYF
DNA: TGTGCCAGCAGCCCGGCCCTGGGGCTAGCGGGGCCCACAGATACGCAGTATTTT

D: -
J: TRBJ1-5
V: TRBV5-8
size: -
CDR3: CASSLGHSNQPQHF
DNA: TGTGCCAGCAGCTTGGGTCATAGCAATCAGCCCCAGCATTTT

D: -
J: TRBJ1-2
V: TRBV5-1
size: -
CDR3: CASSLSTVYGYTF
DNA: TGCGCCAGCAGCTTGAGTACGGTCTATGGCTACACCTTC

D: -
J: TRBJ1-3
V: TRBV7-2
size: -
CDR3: CASSWADSTIYF
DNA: TGTGCCAGCAGCTGGGCTGATAGCACCATATATTTT

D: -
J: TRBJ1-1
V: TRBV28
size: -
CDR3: CASSTMGGTEAFF
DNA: TGTGCCAGCAGTACCATGGGGGGTACTGAAGCTTTCTTT

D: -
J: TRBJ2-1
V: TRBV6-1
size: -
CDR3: CASSDLNNEQFF
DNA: TGTGCCAGCAGTGATTTGAACAATGAGCAGTTCTTC

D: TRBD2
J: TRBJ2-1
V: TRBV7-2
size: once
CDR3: CASSSYLAGKSSYNEQFF
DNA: TGTGCCAGCAGCTCCTATTTAGCGGGGAAGAGCTCCTACAATGAGCAGTTCTTC

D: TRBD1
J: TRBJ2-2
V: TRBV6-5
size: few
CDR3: CASRPRGPGELFF
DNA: TGTGCCAGCAGACCCAGGGGGCCGGGGGAGCTGTTTTTT